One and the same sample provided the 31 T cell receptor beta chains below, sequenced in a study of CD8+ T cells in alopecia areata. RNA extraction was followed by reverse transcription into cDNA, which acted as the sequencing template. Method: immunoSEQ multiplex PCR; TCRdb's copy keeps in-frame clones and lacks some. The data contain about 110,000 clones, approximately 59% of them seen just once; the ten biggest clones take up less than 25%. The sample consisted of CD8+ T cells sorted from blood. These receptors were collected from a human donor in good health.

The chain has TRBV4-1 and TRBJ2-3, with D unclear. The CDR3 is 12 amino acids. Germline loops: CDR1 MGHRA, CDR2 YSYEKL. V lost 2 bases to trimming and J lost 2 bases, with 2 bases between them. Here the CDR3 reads CASSQHTDTQYF. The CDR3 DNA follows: TGCGCCAGCAGCCAACACACAGATACGCAGTATTTT.

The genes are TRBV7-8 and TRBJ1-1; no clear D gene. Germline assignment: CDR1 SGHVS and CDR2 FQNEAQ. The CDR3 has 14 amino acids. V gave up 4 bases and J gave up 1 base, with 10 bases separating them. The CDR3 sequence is CASSSLDGNTEAFF. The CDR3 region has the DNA TGTGCCAGCAGCTCCCTGGACGGGAACACTGAAGCTTTCTTT.

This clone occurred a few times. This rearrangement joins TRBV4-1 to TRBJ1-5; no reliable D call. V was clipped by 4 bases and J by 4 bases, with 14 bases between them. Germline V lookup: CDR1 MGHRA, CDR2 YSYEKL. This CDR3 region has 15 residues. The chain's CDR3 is CASSLRPILNQPQHF. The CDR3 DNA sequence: TGCGCCAGCAGCCTCCGTCCGATACTAAATCAGCCCCAGCATTTT.

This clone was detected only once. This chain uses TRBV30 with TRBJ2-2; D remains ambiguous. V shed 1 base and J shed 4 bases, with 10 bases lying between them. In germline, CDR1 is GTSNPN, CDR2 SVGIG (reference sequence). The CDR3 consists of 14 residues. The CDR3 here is CAWSDSGVTGELFF. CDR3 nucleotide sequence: TGTGCCTGGAGTGATTCGGGTGTCACCGGGGAGCTGTTTTTT.

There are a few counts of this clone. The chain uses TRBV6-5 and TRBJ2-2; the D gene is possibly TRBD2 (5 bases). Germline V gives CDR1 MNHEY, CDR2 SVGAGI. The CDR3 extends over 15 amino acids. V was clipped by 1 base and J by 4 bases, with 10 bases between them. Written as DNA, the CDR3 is TGTGCCAGCAGTTACTTAGGGAGCGGCACCGGGGAGCTGTTTTTT. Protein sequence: CASSYLGSGTGELFF.

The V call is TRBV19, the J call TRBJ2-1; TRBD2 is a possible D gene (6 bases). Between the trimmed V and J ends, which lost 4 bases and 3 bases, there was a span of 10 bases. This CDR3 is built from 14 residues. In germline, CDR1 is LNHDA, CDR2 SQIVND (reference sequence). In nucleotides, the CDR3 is TGTGCCAGTAGTAGTCGGCGGGGCTACAATGAGCAGTTCTTC. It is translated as CASSSRRGYNEQFF.

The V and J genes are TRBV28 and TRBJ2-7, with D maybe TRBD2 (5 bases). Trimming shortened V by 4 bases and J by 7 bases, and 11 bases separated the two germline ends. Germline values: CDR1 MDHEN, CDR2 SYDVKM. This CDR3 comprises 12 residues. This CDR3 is CASSSSPGEQYF. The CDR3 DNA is TGTGCCAGCAGTTCGAGCCCGGGGGAGCAGTACTTC.

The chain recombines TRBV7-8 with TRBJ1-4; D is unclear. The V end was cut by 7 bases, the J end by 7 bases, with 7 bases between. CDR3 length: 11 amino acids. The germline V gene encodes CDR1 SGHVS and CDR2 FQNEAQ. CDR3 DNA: TGTGCCAGCAAAGGACCTGAAAAACTGTTTTTT. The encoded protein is CASKGPEKLFF.

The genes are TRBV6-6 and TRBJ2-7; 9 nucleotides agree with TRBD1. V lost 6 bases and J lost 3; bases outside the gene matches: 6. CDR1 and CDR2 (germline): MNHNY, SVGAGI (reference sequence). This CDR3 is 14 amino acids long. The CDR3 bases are TGTGCCAGCAGCCAGACAGGGGGGAGCTACGAGCAGTACTTC. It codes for CASSQTGGSYEQYF.

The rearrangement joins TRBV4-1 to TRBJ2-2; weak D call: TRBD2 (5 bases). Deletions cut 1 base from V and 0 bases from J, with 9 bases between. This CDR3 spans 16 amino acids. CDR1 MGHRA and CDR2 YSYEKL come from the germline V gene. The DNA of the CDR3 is TGCGCCAGCAGCCAAGGAGGGAGTCCGAACACCGGGGAGCTGTTTTTT. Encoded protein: CASSQGGSPNTGELFF.

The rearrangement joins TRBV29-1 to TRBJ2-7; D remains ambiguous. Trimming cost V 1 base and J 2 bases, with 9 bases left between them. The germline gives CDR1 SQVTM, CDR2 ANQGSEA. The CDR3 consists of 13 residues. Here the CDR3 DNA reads TGCAGCGTTGAAGGACCGGCCACCTACGAGCAGTACTTC. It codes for CSVEGPATYEQYF.

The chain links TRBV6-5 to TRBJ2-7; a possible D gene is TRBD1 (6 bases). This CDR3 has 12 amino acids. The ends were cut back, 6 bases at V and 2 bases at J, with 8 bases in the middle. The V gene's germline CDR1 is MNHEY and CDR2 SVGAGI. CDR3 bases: TGTGCCAGCAGGGGGGACACCTACGAGCAGTACTTC. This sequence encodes CASRGDTYEQYF.

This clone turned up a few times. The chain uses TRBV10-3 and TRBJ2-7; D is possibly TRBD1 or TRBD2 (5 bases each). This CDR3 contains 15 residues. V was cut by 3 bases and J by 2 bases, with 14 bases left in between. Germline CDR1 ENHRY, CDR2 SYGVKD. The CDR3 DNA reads TGTGCCATCAGTGATCACGGGACGGTTACCTACGAGCAGTACTTC. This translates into CAISDHGTVTYEQYF.

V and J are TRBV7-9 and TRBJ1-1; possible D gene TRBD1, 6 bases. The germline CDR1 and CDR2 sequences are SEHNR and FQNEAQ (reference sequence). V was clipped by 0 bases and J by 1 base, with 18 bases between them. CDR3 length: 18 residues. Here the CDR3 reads CASSLATRGGGKNTEAFF. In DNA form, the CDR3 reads TGTGCCAGCAGCTTAGCTACGCGCGGGGGCGGTAAGAACACTGAAGCTTTCTTT.

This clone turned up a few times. The CDR3 coding sequence is TGCGCCAGCAGCCCGACGGTGAACACCGGGGAGCTGTTTTTT. Translation: CASSPTVNTGELFF. The genes are TRBV5-1 and TRBJ2-2; no reliable D call. This CDR3 contains 14 residues. Trimming took 4 bases from V and 1 from J, leaving 8 bases between them. Germline V gene lookup returns CDR1 SGHRS and CDR2 YFSETQ. The full variable domain, its missing parts supplied by reference TRBV5-1 and TRBJ2-2, is KAGVTQTPRYLIKTRGQQVTLSCSPISGHRSVSWYQQTPGQGLQFLFEYFSETQRNKGNFPGRFSGRQFSNSRSEMNVSTLELGDSALYLCASSPTVNTGELFFGEGSRLTVL.

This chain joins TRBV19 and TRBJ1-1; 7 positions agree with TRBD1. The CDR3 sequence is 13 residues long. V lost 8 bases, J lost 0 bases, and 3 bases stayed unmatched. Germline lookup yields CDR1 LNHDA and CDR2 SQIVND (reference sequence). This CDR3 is CASAGGLNTEAFF. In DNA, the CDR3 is TGTGCCAGTGCAGGGGGGCTGAACACTGAAGCTTTCTTT.

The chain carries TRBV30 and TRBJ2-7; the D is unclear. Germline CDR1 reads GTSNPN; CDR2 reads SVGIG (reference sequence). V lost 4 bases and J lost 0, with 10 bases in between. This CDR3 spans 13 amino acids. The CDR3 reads CAWKWQDSYEQYF. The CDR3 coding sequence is TGTGCCTGGAAGTGGCAGGACTCCTACGAGCAGTACTTC.

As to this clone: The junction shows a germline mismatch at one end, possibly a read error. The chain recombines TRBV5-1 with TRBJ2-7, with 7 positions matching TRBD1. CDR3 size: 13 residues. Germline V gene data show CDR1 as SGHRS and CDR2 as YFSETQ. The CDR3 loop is CASSEDRLYEQNF. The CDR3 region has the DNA TGCGCCAGCAGCGAGGACAGGCTCTACGAGCAGAACTTC. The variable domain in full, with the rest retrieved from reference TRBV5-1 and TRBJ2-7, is KAGVTQTPRYLIKTRGQQVTLSCSPISGHRSVSWYQQTPGQGLQFLFEYFSETQRNKGNFPGRFSGRQFSNSRSEMNVSTLELGDSALYLCASSEDRLYEQNFGPGTRLTVT.

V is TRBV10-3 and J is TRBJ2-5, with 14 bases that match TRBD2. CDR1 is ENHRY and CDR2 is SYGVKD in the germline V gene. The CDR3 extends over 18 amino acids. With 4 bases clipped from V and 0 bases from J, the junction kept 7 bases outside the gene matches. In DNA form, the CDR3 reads TGTGCCATCAGTGGATGGGGACTAGCGGGGGTTAACCAAGAGACCCAGTACTTC. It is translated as CAISGWGLAGVNQETQYF.

CDR3 coding DNA: TGTGCCAGCAGCTTCGAGGGCAGTTACGAGCAGTACTTC. Amino acid sequence: CASSFEGSYEQYF. This chain joins TRBV5-6 and TRBJ2-7; maybe TRBD2 (5 bases). CDR1 is SGHDT and CDR2 is YYEEEE in the germline V gene. CDR3 size: 13 residues. V lost 2 bases to trimming and J lost 4 bases, with 10 bases between them. Variable domain in full (rest from reference TRBV5-6 and TRBJ2-7): DAGVTQSPTHLIKTRGQQVTLRCSPKSGHDTVSWYQQALGQGPQFIFQYYEEEERQRGNFPDRFSGHQFPNYSSELNVNALLLGDSALYLCASSFEGSYEQYFGPGTRLTVT.

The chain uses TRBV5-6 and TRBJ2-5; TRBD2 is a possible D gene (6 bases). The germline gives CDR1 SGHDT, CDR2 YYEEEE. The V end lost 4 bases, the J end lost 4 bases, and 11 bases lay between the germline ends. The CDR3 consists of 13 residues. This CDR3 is CASSTAGGETQYF. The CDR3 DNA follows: TGTGCCAGCAGCACGGCCGGGGGAGAGACCCAGTACTTC.

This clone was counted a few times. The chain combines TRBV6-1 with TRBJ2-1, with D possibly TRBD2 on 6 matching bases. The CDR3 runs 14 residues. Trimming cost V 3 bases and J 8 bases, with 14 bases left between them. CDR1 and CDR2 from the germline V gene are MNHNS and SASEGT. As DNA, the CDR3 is TGTGCCAGCAGTGACTCGGGAGAACGACATGAGCAGTTCTTC. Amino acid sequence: CASSDSGERHEQFF.

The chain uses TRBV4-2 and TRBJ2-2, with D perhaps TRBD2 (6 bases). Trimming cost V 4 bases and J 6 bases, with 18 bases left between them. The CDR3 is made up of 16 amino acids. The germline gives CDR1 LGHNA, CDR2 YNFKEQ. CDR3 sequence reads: CASSLVTSAIAGELFF. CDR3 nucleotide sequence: TGTGCCAGCAGCCTCGTGACTAGTGCGATAGCCGGGGAGCTGTTTTTT.

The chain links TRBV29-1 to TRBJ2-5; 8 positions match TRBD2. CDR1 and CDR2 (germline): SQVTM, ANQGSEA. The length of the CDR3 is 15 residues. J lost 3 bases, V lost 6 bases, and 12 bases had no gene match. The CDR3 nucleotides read TGCAGCGTCCTCAGACTAGCGTTGGGTGAAGAGACCCAGTACTTC. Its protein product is CSVLRLALGEETQYF.

The DNA of the CDR3 is TGTGCCAGCAGCTGGCCGGCTAGGGGGCGAGAGCAGTTCTTC. It codes for CASSWPARGREQFF. J is TRBJ2-1 and V is TRBV5-4, with TRBD1 matching 7 bases. With 3 bases clipped from V and 10 bases from J, the junction kept 10 bases outside the gene matches. This CDR3 spans 14 amino acids. Germline CDR1 is SGHNT and CDR2 is YYREEE (reference sequence).

CDR3 sequence: CASSLGGGTYNEQFF. The CDR3 bases are TGTGCCAGCAGCTTAGGCGGGGGCACCTACAATGAGCAGTTCTTC. The V and J genes are TRBV7-2 and TRBJ2-1; the D gene is possibly TRBD2 (7 bases). Germline V gives CDR1 SGHTA, CDR2 FQGNSA. Trimming removed 1 base from V and 2 bases from J, with 9 bases in between. This CDR3 is 15 amino acids long.

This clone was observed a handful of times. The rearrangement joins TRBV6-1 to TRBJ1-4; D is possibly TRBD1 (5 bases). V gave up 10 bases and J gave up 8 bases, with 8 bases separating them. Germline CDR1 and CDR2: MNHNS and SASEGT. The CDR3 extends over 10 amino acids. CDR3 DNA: TGTGCCACCCGGGGGGAAAAACTGTTTTTT. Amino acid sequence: CATRGEKLFF.

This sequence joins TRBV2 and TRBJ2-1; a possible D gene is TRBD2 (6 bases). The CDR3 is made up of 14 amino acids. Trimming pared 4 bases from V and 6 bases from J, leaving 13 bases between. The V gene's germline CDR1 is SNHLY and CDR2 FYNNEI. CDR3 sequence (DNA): TGTGCCAGCAGTGTCCGCGGGGTTAGCAATGAGCAGTTCTTC. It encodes CASSVRGVSNEQFF.

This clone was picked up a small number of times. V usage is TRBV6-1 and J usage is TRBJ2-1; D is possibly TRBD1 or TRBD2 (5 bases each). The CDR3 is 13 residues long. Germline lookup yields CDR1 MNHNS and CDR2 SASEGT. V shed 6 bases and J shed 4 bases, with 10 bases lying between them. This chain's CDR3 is CASSGTEYNEQFF. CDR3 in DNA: TGTGCCAGCAGCGGGACGGAGTACAATGAGCAGTTCTTC.

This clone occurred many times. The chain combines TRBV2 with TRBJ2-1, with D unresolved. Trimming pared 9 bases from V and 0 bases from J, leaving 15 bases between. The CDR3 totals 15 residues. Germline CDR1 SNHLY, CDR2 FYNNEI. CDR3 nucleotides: TGTGCCAGTTCCCGCAGCCCGAGCTCCTACAATGAGCAGTTCTTC. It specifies CASSRSPSSYNEQFF.

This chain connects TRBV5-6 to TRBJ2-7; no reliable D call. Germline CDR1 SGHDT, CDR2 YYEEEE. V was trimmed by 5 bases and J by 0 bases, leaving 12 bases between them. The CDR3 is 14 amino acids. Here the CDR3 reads CASSSLTHSYEQYF. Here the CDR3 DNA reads TGTGCCAGCAGTTCCCTGACACACTCCTACGAGCAGTACTTC.